The 31 T cell receptor beta chains below come from one sample, sequenced in a study of T-cell reconstitution after alpha-beta-depleted transplantation in children. Preparation of the TCRbeta library was carried out with unique molecular identifiers. TCRdb reprocessed the PCR reads with MiXCR, giving one entry per CDR3 protein. The sample lists over 400,000 distinct CDR3 sequences, roughly 44% occurring once. The sequences come from PBMCs, collected before TCRalphabeta/CD19-depleted stem cell transplant. Every receptor here comes from a girl aged 2-10 years with aplastic anemia, due to receive a stem cell transplant.

This clonotype has a count of ten or more. CDR3 in amino acids: CSVDGLQITPDTQYF. CDR3 nucleotides: TGCAGCGTTGATGGGCTCCAAATCACCCCAGATACGCAGTATTTT. The V and J genes are TRBV29-1 and TRBJ2-3; no firm D call. This CDR3 spans 15 amino acids. The ends were cut back, 3 bases at V and 4 bases at J, with 17 bases in the middle. Germline CDR1 is SQVTM and CDR2 is ANQGSEA.

The V gene is TRBV4-1, the J gene TRBJ2-7; 8 positions agree with TRBD2. The CDR3 covers 15 residues. Germline-derived CDR1 and CDR2 are MGHRA and YSYEKL. The junction had 4 bases not matched to a gene; V was cut back by 0 bases and J by 3 bases. For the CDR3, the DNA is TGCGCCAGCAGCCAAGAAGGGGCGGGAGGCTACGAGCAGTACTTC. It codes for CASSQEGAGGYEQYF.

Details on this clonotype: Because it lacks the conserved phenylalanine or tryptophan at the end, this CDR3 is likely a read error. The rearrangement uses TRBV10-3 and TRBJ1-2; 9 nucleotides line up with TRBD1. V shed 4 bases and J 4 bases; nucleotides not matched to a gene: 4. This CDR3 spans 14 amino acids. The germline V gene encodes CDR1 ENHRY and CDR2 SYGVKD. CDR3 in DNA: TGTGCCATCAGTGCTGACAGGGGGTTCTATGGCTACACCTTG. Its protein product is CAISADRGFYGYTL.

In this sample, this clonotype turned up a few times. This chain joins TRBV20-1 and TRBJ1-5; no firm D call. Germline CDR1 DFQATT, CDR2 SNEGSKA (reference sequence). Trimming cost V 3 bases and J 3 bases, with 15 bases left between them. The CDR3 is made up of 15 amino acids. CDR3 DNA sequence: TGCAGTGCTAGCCCTGCGGGGTTTCTCAATCAGCCCCAGCATTTT. Translation: CSASPAGFLNQPQHF.

The CDR3 DNA reads TGTGCCAGCAGCAAGGGACCGCCAGGGGAGACCCAGTACTTC. Encoded protein: CASSKGPPGETQYF. The chain recombines TRBV5-4 with TRBJ2-5; possibly TRBD1 or TRBD2 for D (5 bases each). The germline V gene has CDR1 SGHNT and CDR2 YYREEE (reference sequence). The V end lost 4 bases, the J end lost 5 bases, and 15 bases lay between the germline ends. This CDR3 has 14 residues.

The count of this clonotype is one. The rearrangement links TRBV20-1 to TRBJ2-3; D possibly corresponds to TRBD1 (5 bases). The ends were cut back, 5 bases at V and 0 bases at J, with 9 bases in the middle. This CDR3 has 13 amino acids. The V gene's germline CDR1 is DFQATT and CDR2 SNEGSKA (reference sequence). In DNA, the CDR3 is TGCAGTGCTGCTCGACAGAGCACAGATACGCAGTATTTT. As protein: CSAARQSTDTQYF.

The chain links TRBV7-2 to TRBJ2-4, with 8 bases matching TRBD2. CDR3 length: 15 residues. J lost 1 base, V lost 5 bases, and 4 bases had no gene match. CDR1 and CDR2 (germline): SGHTA, FQGNSA. Here the CDR3 reads CASSATSVAKNIQYF. CDR3 DNA: TGTGCCAGCAGCGCGACTAGCGTGGCCAAAAACATTCAGTACTTC.

The chain couples TRBV28 to TRBJ2-5; D not resolved. V lost 7 bases, J lost 2 bases, and 11 bases lay in between. This CDR3 has 13 residues. Germline CDR1 and CDR2: MDHEN and SYDVKM. CDR3 region: CASKLRNQETQYF. The DNA of the CDR3 is TGTGCCAGCAAGCTCCGGAATCAAGAGACCCAGTACTTC.

In its sample, this clonotype was seen a few times. This sequence joins TRBV12-3 or TRBV12-4 and TRBJ2-1; tentative D call: TRBD2 (6 bases). The CDR3 totals 15 residues. V lost 3 bases and J lost 8, with 17 bases in between. CDR3 sequence reads: CASSFELARSDEQFF. The DNA of the CDR3 is TGTGCCAGCAGTTTTGAACTAGCCAGATCGGATGAGCAGTTCTTC.

Note on this clonotype: A read error may explain this, as a much larger clone is one base away. The chain employs TRBV5-6 and TRBJ2-2, with D uncertain. The V end lost 2 bases, the J end lost 1 base, and 6 bases lay between the germline ends. This CDR3 has 14 amino acids. In germline, CDR1 is SGHDT, CDR2 YYEEEE. The chain's CDR3 is CASSFAGNTGELFF. Here the CDR3 DNA reads TGTGCCAGCAGCTTCGCAGGGAACACCGGGGAGCTGTTTTTT.

This clonotype has just one count. The J gene is TRBJ1-2, the V gene TRBV30; D not certain. V lost 2 bases to trimming and J lost 0 bases, with 13 bases between them. This CDR3 spans 15 amino acids. CDR1 GTSNPN and CDR2 SVGIG come from the germline V gene (reference sequence). This CDR3 is CAWSPGRVPNYGYTF. The CDR3, as DNA: TGTGCCTGGAGTCCCGGGAGGGTACCTAACTATGGCTACACCTTC. Complete variable domain (other parts from reference TRBV30 and TRBJ1-2): SQTIHQWPATLVQPVGSPLSLECTVEGTSNPNLYWYRQAAGRGLQLLFYSVGIGQISSEVPQNLSASRPQDRQFILSSKKLLLSDSGFYLCAWSPGRVPNYGYTFGSGTRLTVV.

This clonotype was found many times. This sequence joins TRBV5-1 and TRBJ2-3; 9 bases align to TRBD1. Germline assignment: CDR1 SGHRS and CDR2 YFSETQ. CDR3 size: 17 residues. J lost 0 bases, V lost 4 bases, and 9 bases had no gene match. In DNA, the CDR3 is TGCGCCAGCAGCCCGGGACAGGGAAGGCTTAGCACAGATACGCAGTATTTT. Translation gives CASSPGQGRLSTDTQYF.

The chain has TRBV20-1 and TRBJ2-2, with D possibly TRBD1 on 6 matching bases. The CDR3 spans 14 residues. Deletions cut 0 bases from V and 3 bases from J, with 8 bases between. Germline assignment: CDR1 DFQATT and CDR2 SNEGSKA (reference sequence). CDR3 nucleotides: TGCAGTGCTAGAGATCGACAGGACACCGGGGAGCTGTTTTTT. Its translation is CSARDRQDTGELFF.

V gene TRBV7-9 combines with J gene TRBJ2-1, with TRBD2 matching 8 bases. Germline CDR1 is SEHNR and CDR2 is FQNEAQ (reference sequence). J lost 5 bases, V lost 5 bases, and 8 bases had no gene match. The CDR3 length is 15 residues. The CDR3 sequence is CASSPGTRVDNEQFF. In nucleotides, the CDR3 is TGTGCCAGCAGCCCCGGGACTAGGGTGGACAATGAGCAGTTCTTC.

CDR3 DNA: TGTGCCATGAAAGCGGGAGCCGAGGAGACCCAGTACTTC. Translating it yields CAMKAGAEETQYF. The chain carries TRBV10-3 and TRBJ2-5; 8 nucleotides agree with TRBD2. The CDR3 covers 13 residues. V lost 9 bases to trimming and J lost 5 bases; unmatched junction nucleotides: 8. CDR1 is ENHRY and CDR2 is SYGVKD in the germline V gene.

The rearrangement links TRBV4-1 to TRBJ2-5; possibly TRBD2 for D (5 bases). The germline CDR1 and CDR2 sequences are MGHRA and YSYEKL. The V and J ends lost 0 bases and 3 bases respectively, with 8 bases between them. CDR3 size: 14 residues. The CDR3 region has the DNA TGCGCCAGCAGCCAAGAAGGACTTGAAGAGACCCAGTACTTC. It is translated as CASSQEGLEETQYF.

This sequence joins TRBV7-2 and TRBJ2-3; D is tentatively TRBD1 or TRBD2 (5 bases each). V was cut by 2 bases and J by 6 bases, with 12 bases left in between. Germline V CDR1 and CDR2: SGHTA, FQGNSA. The CDR3 spans 14 residues. For the CDR3, the DNA is TGTGCCAGCAGCTTAATTCTCGGGGCGGATACGCAGTATTTT. Encoded protein: CASSLILGADTQYF.

The V and J genes are TRBV18 and TRBJ2-2; TRBD2 aligns across 7 bases. Germline loops: CDR1 KGHSH, CDR2 LQKENI. V lost 0 bases to trimming and J lost 1 base; unmatched junction nucleotides: 5. The CDR3 has 17 amino acids. CDR3 sequence reads: CASSPPRGEGNTGELFF. The CDR3 coding sequence is TGTGCCAGCTCACCACCGAGAGGGGAGGGGAACACCGGGGAGCTGTTTTTT.

This clonotype has more than one count but fewer than ten. V and J are TRBV20-1 and TRBJ2-1, with D perhaps TRBD2 (5 bases). The CDR3 contains 16 residues. Trimming removed 1 base at V and 6 bases at J, with 19 bases between. CDR1 is DFQATT, CDR2 SNEGSKA, per germline (reference sequence). The CDR3 coding sequence is TGCAGTGCTAGAGCGGTTGTTAGCGCACACCCCAATGAGCAGTTCTTC. This translates into CSARAVVSAHPNEQFF.

The chain links TRBV9 to TRBJ2-1; D tentatively fits TRBD1 or TRBD2 (6 bases each). The CDR3 sequence is 16 residues long. The germline V and J ends were trimmed by 0 bases and 3 bases, with 13 bases remaining between them. Per the germline V gene, CDR1 is SGDLS and CDR2 is YYNGEE. The CDR3 protein is CASSVAPGAGYNEQFF. In DNA, the CDR3 is TGTGCCAGCAGCGTAGCTCCGGGGGCCGGCTACAATGAGCAGTTCTTC.

This chain uses TRBV13 with TRBJ1-1; no clear D. V lost 5 bases and J 1 base, leaving 14 bases between the germline ends. Germline assignment: CDR1 PRHDT and CDR2 FYEKMQ (reference sequence). There are 15 residues in the CDR3. The CDR3 DNA is TGTGCCAGCAGCCCGCGCAGCAGGACGAACACTGAAGCTTTCTTT. This sequence encodes CASSPRSRTNTEAFF.

This clonotype was seen repeatedly, ten times or more. This sequence joins TRBV7-9 and TRBJ1-1, with a weak D call TRBD1 (5 bases). Trimming stripped 1 base from V and 4 bases from J, with 16 bases between. The CDR3 runs 16 residues. CDR1 SEHNR and CDR2 FQNEAQ come from the germline V gene (reference sequence). CDR3 sequence reads: CASSLEFIQGGTEAFF. DNA of the CDR3: TGTGCCAGCAGCTTAGAGTTCATCCAGGGTGGCACTGAAGCTTTCTTT. The whole variable domain, remainder taken from reference TRBV7-9 and TRBJ1-1, is DTGVSQNPRHKITKRGQNVTFRCDPISEHNRLYWYRQTLGQGPEFLTYFQNEAQLEKSRLLSDRFSAERPKGSFSTLEIQRTEQGDSAMYLCASSLEFIQGGTEAFFGQGTRLTVV.

The chain links TRBV5-1 to TRBJ2-1, with 11 bases aligning to TRBD2. Germline V gives CDR1 SGHRS, CDR2 YFSETQ. The CDR3 contains 15 residues. Losses at the gene ends were 4 bases for V and 5 bases for J; bases not matched to a gene: 5. The CDR3: CASSVGTSGHNEQFF. DNA of the CDR3: TGCGCCAGCAGCGTGGGGACTAGCGGCCACAATGAGCAGTTCTTC. The full variable domain, with the rest looked up from reference TRBV5-1 and TRBJ2-1, is KAGVTQTPRYLIKTRGQQVTLSCSPISGHRSVSWYQQTPGQGLQFLFEYFSETQRNKGNFPGRFSGRQFSNSRSEMNVSTLELGDSALYLCASSVGTSGHNEQFFGPGTRLTVL.

The chain employs TRBV11-3 and TRBJ2-3; 10 positions match TRBD1. The V segment lost 2 bases and the J segment 3 bases; nucleotides outside the gene matches: 14. Germline-derived CDR1 and CDR2 are SGHNT and YENEEA. This CDR3 comprises 19 residues. CDR3 sequence reads: CASSLNGAPGQGKTDTQYF. The CDR3, as DNA: TGTGCCAGCAGCTTAAACGGGGCACCGGGACAGGGGAAAACAGATACGCAGTATTTT.

The chain has TRBV27 and TRBJ2-1; no clear D. From germline, CDR1 is MNHEY and CDR2 SMNVEV (reference sequence). V lost 1 base to trimming and J lost 5 bases, with 18 bases between them. The CDR3 loop spans 17 amino acids. This chain's CDR3 is CASSLLVKGGRDNEQFF. The CDR3 region has the DNA TGTGCCAGCAGTTTATTAGTGAAAGGCGGCAGAGACAATGAGCAGTTCTTC.

This clonotype was found many times. V is TRBV27 and J is TRBJ2-3; D gene unclear. V gave up 5 bases and J gave up 1 base, with 10 bases separating them. The germline gives CDR1 MNHEY, CDR2 SMNVEV (reference sequence). The CDR3 runs 14 residues. Written as DNA, the CDR3 is TGTGCCAGCAGTCCTCAATTGGGCACAGATACGCAGTATTTT. The encoded protein is CASSPQLGTDTQYF.

The V and J genes are TRBV28 and TRBJ2-5, with D perhaps assigned TRBD1 or TRBD2 (5 bases each). This CDR3 region has 15 residues. Per germline, CDR1 MDHEN and CDR2 SYDVKM. V shed 4 bases and J shed 0 bases, with 12 bases lying between them. This CDR3 reads CASSSTGAYQETQYF. CDR3 bases: TGTGCCAGCAGTTCTACCGGGGCCTACCAAGAGACCCAGTACTTC.

CDR3: CASSLISGQGVMLFYEQYF. CDR3 DNA: TGTGCCAGCAGTTTAATTTCGGGACAGGGGGTCATGCTATTCTACGAGCAGTACTTC. This chain connects TRBV28 to TRBJ2-7, with TRBD1 matching 11 bases. V lost 2 bases to trimming and J lost 3 bases; unmatched junction nucleotides: 15. The V gene's germline CDR1 is MDHEN and CDR2 SYDVKM. This CDR3 region has 19 residues.

This clonotype occurred a few times. The chain uses TRBV7-2 and TRBJ2-1; TRBD2 aligns across 11 bases. CDR1 SGHTA and CDR2 FQGNSA come from the germline V gene. The J segment lost 6 bases and the V segment lost 7 bases, leaving 5 bases of the junction unmatched. This CDR3 has 14 residues. The CDR3 coding sequence is TGTGCCAGCAACCTAGCGGGAGGAGCCAATGAGCAGTTCTTC. Translation: CASNLAGGANEQFF.

The DNA for the CDR3 is TGCAGTCTCCAGGCTAGCACAGATACGCAGTATTTT. It codes for CSLQASTDTQYF. The chain recombines TRBV29-1 with TRBJ2-3; D is unclear. The V gene's germline CDR1 is SQVTM and CDR2 ANQGSEA. This CDR3 has 12 residues.

DNA of the CDR3: TGTGCCAGCAGTTACACCCTAACAGGGGGCAAGAACACCGGGGAGCTGTTTTTT. It translates to CASSYTLTGGKNTGELFF. The chain couples TRBV6-5 to TRBJ2-2; 9 bases agree with TRBD1. Germline CDR1 and CDR2: MNHEY and SVGAGI. This CDR3 region has 18 residues. V trimming: 2 bases; J trimming: 1 base; junction bases outside the gene matches: 8.